In this sample, the clone carrying this T cell receptor (beta chain) turned up a few times. The antigen remains undetermined. Unique molecular identifiers were incorporated during preparation of the TCRbeta library. MiXCR was run by TCRdb on the PCR reads, yielding one entry per CDR3 protein. This repertoire shows about a million distinct CDR3 sequences, about 31% found once; its top ten account for roughly 27%. This record belongs to a study of T-cell reconstitution after alpha-beta-depleted transplantation in children. The CDR3 sequence is 17 residues long. Trimming cost V 3 bases and J 1 base; bases outside gene matches: 7. Findings of the study overall: T-cell numbers and diversity, one year after transplant, stemmed largely from T cells that were newly produced. Reportedly, roughly two months post-transplant, alpha-beta T cells arose from several hundred expanded graft clones. It was surviving recipient T cells and thymic progenitors that gave some patients high TCRbeta diversity at day 60.

This clonotype originated in a boy under two years old who had a stem cell transplant for SCID, so the T cells may come from the graft donor. The sequencing here drew on PBMCs, mostly from graft donor cells, taken 360 days after TCRalphabeta/CD19-depleted stem cell transplant. This chain connects TRBV12-3 or TRBV12-4 to TRBJ2-1; 9 bases are a match to TRBD2. DNA for the CDR3: TGTGCCAGCAGTTTCTGGGAGCGGGGGGTTTCCTACAATGAGCAGTTCTTC. Its protein is CASSFWERGVSYNEQFF.